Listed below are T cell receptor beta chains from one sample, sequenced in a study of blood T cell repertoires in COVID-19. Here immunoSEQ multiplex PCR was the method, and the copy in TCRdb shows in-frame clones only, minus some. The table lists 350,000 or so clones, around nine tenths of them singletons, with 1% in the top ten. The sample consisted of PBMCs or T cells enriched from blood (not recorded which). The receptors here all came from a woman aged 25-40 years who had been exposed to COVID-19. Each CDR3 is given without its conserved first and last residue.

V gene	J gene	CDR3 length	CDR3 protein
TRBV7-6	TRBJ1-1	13	ASSSRQGGDTEAF
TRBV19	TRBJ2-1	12	ASSVRGGGNEQF
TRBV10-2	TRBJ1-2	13	ASSEVRQGAQGYT
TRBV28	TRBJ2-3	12	AITSGQFTDTQY
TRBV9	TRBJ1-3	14	ASSVARQNSGNTIY
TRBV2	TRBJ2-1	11	ASGGDTLNEQF
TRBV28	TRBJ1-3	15	ASSGGGPPSSGNTIY
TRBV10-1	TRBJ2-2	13	ASSGAGVEAGELF
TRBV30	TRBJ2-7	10	AWGFQMYEQY
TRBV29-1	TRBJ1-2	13	SVEEYGQGAQGYT